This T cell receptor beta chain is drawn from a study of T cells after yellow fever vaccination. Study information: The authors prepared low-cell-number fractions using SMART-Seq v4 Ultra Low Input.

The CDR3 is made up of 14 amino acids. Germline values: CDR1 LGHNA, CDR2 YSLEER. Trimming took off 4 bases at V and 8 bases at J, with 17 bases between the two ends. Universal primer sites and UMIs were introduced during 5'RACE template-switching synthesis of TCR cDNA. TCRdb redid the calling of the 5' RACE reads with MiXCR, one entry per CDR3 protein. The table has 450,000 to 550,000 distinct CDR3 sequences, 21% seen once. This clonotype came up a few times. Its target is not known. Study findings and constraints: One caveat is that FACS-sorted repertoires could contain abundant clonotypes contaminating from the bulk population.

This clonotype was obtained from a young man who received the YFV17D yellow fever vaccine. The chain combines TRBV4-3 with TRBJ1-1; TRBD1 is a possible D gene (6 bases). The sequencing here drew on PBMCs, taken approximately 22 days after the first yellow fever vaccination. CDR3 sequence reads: CASSLGGKQQEAFF. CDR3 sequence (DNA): TGCGCCAGCAGCCTAGGGGGTAAACAGCAAGAAGCTTTCTTT.